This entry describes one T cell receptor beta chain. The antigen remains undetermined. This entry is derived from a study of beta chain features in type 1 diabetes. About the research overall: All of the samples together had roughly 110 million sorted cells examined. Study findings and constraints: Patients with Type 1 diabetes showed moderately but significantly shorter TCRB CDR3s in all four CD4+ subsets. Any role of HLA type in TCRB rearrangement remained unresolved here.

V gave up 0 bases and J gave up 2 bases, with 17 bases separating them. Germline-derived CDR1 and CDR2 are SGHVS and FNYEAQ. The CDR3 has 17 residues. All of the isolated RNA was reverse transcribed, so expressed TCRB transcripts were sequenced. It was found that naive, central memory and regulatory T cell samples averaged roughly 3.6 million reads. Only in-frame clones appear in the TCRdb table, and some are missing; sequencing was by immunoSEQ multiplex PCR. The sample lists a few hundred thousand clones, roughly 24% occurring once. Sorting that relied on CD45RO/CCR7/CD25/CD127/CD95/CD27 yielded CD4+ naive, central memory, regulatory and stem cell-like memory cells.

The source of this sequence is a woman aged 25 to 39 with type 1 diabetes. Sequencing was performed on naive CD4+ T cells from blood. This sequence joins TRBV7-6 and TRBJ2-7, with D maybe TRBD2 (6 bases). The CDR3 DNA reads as TGTGCCAGCAGCTTAGCGCGCGGAGGGTGGTCTGCCTACGAGCAGTACTTC. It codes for CASSLARGGWSAYEQYF.